These T cell receptor beta chains were read from a single sample in a study of blood T cell repertoires in COVID-19. The method was immunoSEQ multiplex PCR; TCRdb's version includes in-frame clones alone and lacks a portion of them. Of a few hundred thousand clones in the sample, approximately 90% were seen once. The sample consisted of peripheral blood. The receptors were gathered from a man under 40 with acute or convalescent COVID-19. Both conserved end residues are trimmed from each CDR3. Each record gives: V gene, J gene, CDR3 protein.

V: TRBV29-1
J: TRBJ1-1
CDR3: SASQGSRTEAF

V: TRBV7-8
J: TRBJ2-1
CDR3: ASSLSPGWSSYNEQF

V: TRBV27
J: TRBJ1-2
CDR3: ASRKPGQGAGGYT

V: TRBV5-4
J: TRBJ1-1
CDR3: ASSLTGIDTEAF

V: TRBV27
J: TRBJ1-5
CDR3: ASSFLGTGTEPQH

V: TRBV5-1
J: TRBJ2-7
CDR3: ASSFTGQSYEQY

V: TRBV5-1
J: TRBJ2-3
CDR3: ASRLAGGVTDTQY

V: TRBV11-2
J: TRBJ2-7
CDR3: ASSVPGLGIRQY

V: TRBV6-5
J: TRBJ1-6
CDR3: ASSYSTRGYNSPLH

V: TRBV24-1
J: TRBJ2-1
CDR3: ATSSSGGLSYNEQF

V: TRBV2
J: TRBJ2-6
CDR3: ASSPPGSGANVLT

V: TRBV19
J: TRBJ2-7
CDR3: ASSTLTGRNEQY

V: TRBV5-1
J: TRBJ2-3
CDR3: ASSLPSGTGLDTQY

V: TRBV5-1
J: TRBJ1-5
CDR3: ASSVGQPQH

V: TRBV10-2
J: TRBJ1-6
CDR3: ASSEIPGQGNSPLH

V: TRBV28
J: TRBJ1-2
CDR3: ASRTPGSGEVYGYT

V: TRBV11-3
J: TRBJ2-3
CDR3: ASSTGLGGASTDTQY

V: TRBV28
J: TRBJ2-1
CDR3: ASSLGGGGSSYNEQF

V: TRBV10-2
J: TRBJ1-5
CDR3: ASLNASGTVNQPQH

V: TRBV19
J: TRBJ1-4
CDR3: ASSEGSPGEEKLF

V: TRBV28
J: TRBJ2-7
CDR3: ASSFTVYEQY

V: TRBV28
J: TRBJ1-1
CDR3: ASIDTEAF

V: TRBV18
J: TRBJ1-2
CDR3: ASWDGGSANYGYT

V: TRBV23-1
J: TRBJ1-5
CDR3: ASSQSLGQEGYSNQPQH

V: TRBV27
J: TRBJ2-6
CDR3: ASSFNSGANVLT

V: TRBV2
J: TRBJ2-7
CDR3: ASILAGGPSGEQY

V: TRBV19
J: TRBJ2-7
CDR3: ASSIRIVARGPYEQY

V: TRBV30
J: TRBJ2-7
CDR3: AWSGSGVSYEQY

V: TRBV28
J: TRBJ1-4
CDR3: ATQKLKQRGEKLF

V: TRBV3-1/TRBV3-2
J: TRBJ2-5
CDR3: ASSARRGETQY

V: TRBV18
J: TRBJ2-1
CDR3: ASSPREGSSYNEQF

V: TRBV27
J: TRBJ2-1
CDR3: ASSSHPRVWF

V: TRBV9
J: TRBJ2-5
CDR3: ASSADRGQTQY

V: TRBV28
J: TRBJ1-3
CDR3: ASSLLGTGTGNTIY

V: TRBV5-1
J: TRBJ2-3
CDR3: ASRLALSTDTQY